Listed below are T cell receptor beta chains from one sample, sequenced in a study of T cells in Graves' hyperthyroidism and ophthalmopathy. Via MiXCR, TCRdb re-called the multiplex PCR reads, giving one row per CDR3 protein. Of hundreds of thousands of distinct CDR3 sequences listed, about 19% were seen once; the top ten hold 16%. Specimen: blood. All receptors derive from a woman aged 45-65 years with Graves' hyperthyroidism that later progressed to Graves' ophthalmopathy. Both conserved end residues are part of each CDR3. A D gene is named only where the DNA matches it firmly. Not all rows give a size; the values are once, few, many and, for expanded clones, a class.

TRBV12-3/TRBV12-4,-,TRBD1,TRBJ1-5,19,TGTGCCAGCAGTTACACGCAAGGGACAGGGGACATTATCAATCAGCCCCAGCATTTT,CASSYTQGTGDIINQPQHF
TRBV9,few,TRBD2,TRBJ2-7,15,TGTGCCAGCAGCGTGGGAGCGGGGACCACCTACGAGCAGTACTTC,CASSVGAGTTYEQYF
TRBV6-1,many,-,TRBJ1-2,14,TGTGCCAGCAGTTCATCGGGCGATAACTATGGCTACACCTTC,CASSSSGDNYGYTF
TRBV7-2,many,-,TRBJ1-5,12,TGTGCCAGCAGCCCTCCTCAGCAGCCCCAGCATTTT,CASSPPQQPQHF
TRBV2,-,-,TRBJ2-7,13,TGTGCCAGCACCCCTAGGTCCGCCTACGAGCAGTACTTC,CASTPRSAYEQYF
TRBV7-8,-,-,TRBJ2-1,16,TGCGCCAGCAGCCAAAAATCCTACCCCCCCTTCAATGAGCAGTTCTTC,CASSQKSYPPFNEQFF
TRBV2,few,TRBD2,TRBJ2-2,15,TGTGCCAGCAGCCCGCCGACGGGACTAGCTGAGGAGCTGTTTTTT,CASSPPTGLAEELFF
TRBV4-1,-,TRBD1,TRBJ2-4,13,TGCGCCAGCAGCCAAGGACAGGGAAACATTCAGTACTTC,CASSQGQGNIQYF
TRBV6-1,-,TRBD2,TRBJ2-1,16,TGTGCCAGCAGAGGGATACTAGCGGGGGGAAACAATGAGCAGTTCTTC,CASRGILAGGNNEQFF
TRBV18,few,TRBD1,TRBJ1-2,16,TGTGCCAGCTCACGGAATCCTCCGGGACAGCTCTATGGCTACACCTTC,CASSRNPPGQLYGYTF